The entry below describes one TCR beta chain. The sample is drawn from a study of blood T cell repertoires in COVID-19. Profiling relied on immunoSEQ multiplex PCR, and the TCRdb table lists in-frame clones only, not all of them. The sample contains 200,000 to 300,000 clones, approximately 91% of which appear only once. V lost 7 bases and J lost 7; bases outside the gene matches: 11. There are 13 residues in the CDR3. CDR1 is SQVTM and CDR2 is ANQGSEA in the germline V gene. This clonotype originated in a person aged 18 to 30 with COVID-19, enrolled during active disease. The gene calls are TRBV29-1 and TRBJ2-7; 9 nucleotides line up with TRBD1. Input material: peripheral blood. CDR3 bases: TGCAGCGCCCAAACCGGGACAGGGTTAGAGCAGTACTTC. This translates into CSAQTGTGLEQYF.